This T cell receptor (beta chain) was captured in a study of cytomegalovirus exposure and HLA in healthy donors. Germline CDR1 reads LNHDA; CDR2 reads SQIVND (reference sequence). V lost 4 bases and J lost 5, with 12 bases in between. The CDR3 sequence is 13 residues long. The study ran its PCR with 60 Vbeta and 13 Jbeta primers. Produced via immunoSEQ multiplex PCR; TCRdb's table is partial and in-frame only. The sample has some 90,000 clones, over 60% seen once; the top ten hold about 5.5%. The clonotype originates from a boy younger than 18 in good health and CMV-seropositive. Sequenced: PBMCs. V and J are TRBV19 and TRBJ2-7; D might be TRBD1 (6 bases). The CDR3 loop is CASSNRADHEQYF. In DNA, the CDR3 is TGTGCCAGTAGTAACAGGGCAGATCACGAGCAGTACTTC.